The entry below gives a single T cell receptor (beta chain) sequence along with its context. Its target is unknown. PCR involved 60 Vbeta and 13 Jbeta primers. Some clones are missing from TCRdb's copy, which holds only in-frame ones; the method was immunoSEQ multiplex PCR. The repertoire holds about 65,000 clones, with around four fifths as singletons. These data originate in a study of cytomegalovirus exposure and HLA in healthy donors. Broader study findings: There were several of the most significant clusters that appeared linked to common viral pathogens in a later analysis. Most of the TCR beta V segments (in an earlier analysis) were productive either about 87% or about 30% of the time.

Looked up from germline, CDR1 is WSHSY and CDR2 is SAAADI. The junction had 6 bases not matched to a gene; V was cut back by 0 bases and J by 1 base. This CDR3 has 18 residues. Sequenced sample: PBMCs. The TCR sequence derives from a girl aged 10 to 17 in good health and CMV-seropositive. The rearrangement uses TRBV10-2 and TRBJ2-7, with TRBD2 identical over 13 bases. This CDR3 is CASSESKGLAGVSYEQYF. The DNA of the CDR3 is TGCGCCAGCAGTGAGTCTAAAGGACTAGCGGGAGTATCCTACGAGCAGTACTTC.